This T cell receptor (beta chain) was profiled in a study of T cell repertoires in cytomegalovirus infection. Study-wide findings and caveats: The ex vivo response showed dominance by HLA-C-restricted CMV-specific TCR beta clonotypes.

MiXCR, applied by TCRdb to the reads, yields one record per CDR3 protein. This sample has hundreds of thousands of distinct CDR3 sequences, with about 7% found just once. The CDR3 sequence is 16 residues long. With 3 bases removed from V and 0 bases from J, the gap between germline ends came to 13 bases. CDR1 is SGHTA and CDR2 is FQGNSA in the germline V gene. At least ten counts were recorded for this clonotype. Antigen specificity is unknown. This rearrangement joins TRBV7-2 to TRBJ2-3; D might be TRBD2 (6 bases). The origin of this receptor is a human donor in good health (CMV status not recorded). Some clones in this sample may be carry-over from other donors' samples. Sample: PBMCs. Written as DNA, the CDR3 is TGTGCCAGCAGCTTCAGGCGGGGTGGAAGCACAGATACGCAGTATTTT. Translating it yields CASSFRRGGSTDTQYF. Variable domain in full (rest from reference TRBV7-2 and TRBJ2-3): GAGVSQSPSNKVTEKGKDVELRCDPISGHTALYWYRQSLGQGLEFLIYFQGNSAPDKSGLPSDRFSAERTGGSVSTLTIQRTQQEDSAVYLCASSFRRGGSTDTQYFGPGTRLTVL.